This T cell receptor beta chain was identified during a study of Ad26.COV2.S vaccination and SARS-CoV-2 variants. Study-wide background: Ad26.COV2.S, an intramuscular injection, was given once or twice 56 days apart.

V trimming: 0 bases; J trimming: 8 bases; junction bases outside the gene matches: 8. CDR3 size: 17 residues. Germline CDR1 is LGHNA and CDR2 is YNFKEQ. This clone was seen only once. Sequencing was performed with immunoSEQ multiplex PCR; in TCRdb, only in-frame clones are kept and a portion is missing. The sample lists some 480,000 clones, 87% seen once, with 13% in the top ten. Specified treatment: roughly 19 received Ad26.COV2.S at low or high dose, single or two shots; 5 received placebo; per-sample allocation not given. On day 63 after the first injection, vaccine and placebo recipients gave samples. The administered vaccine (an Ad26 vector) expressed Wuhan-strain SARS-CoV-2 spike.

The rearrangement joins TRBV4-2 to TRBJ2-1; 12 nucleotides line up with TRBD2. The sequencing used peripheral blood, collected in a trial of Ad26.COV2.S vaccine versus placebo. This receptor was obtained from a person aged 18-65 years who received the Ad26.COV2.S COVID-19 vaccine or a placebo. The CDR3 nucleotides are TGTGCCAGCAGCCAAGAACCTCTAGCGGGAGGGCAGTATGAGCAGTTCTTC. As protein: CASSQEPLAGGQYEQFF.